The 19 T cell receptor beta chains below come from one sample, sequenced in a study of CD8+CD57+ T cells in acquired aplastic anemia. The study profiled TCR beta VDJ and CDR3 using genomic DNA as template. Each CDR3 protein is one row after TCRdb ran MiXCR on the reads. The repertoire holds about 220,000 distinct CDR3 sequences, with 34% as singletons. The specimen sequenced was sorted CD4+, CD8+, or CD8+CD57+ T cells (not recorded which) from PBMCs. The receptors shown here come from a human donor in good health, serving as a control.

This sequence joins TRBV12-3 or TRBV12-4 and TRBJ1-2; D not resolved. This CDR3 contains 13 residues. The V gene lost 3 bases and the J gene lost 3 bases, with 8 bases spanning the gap. The CDR3 is CASSLGDDYGYTF. CDR3 coding DNA: TGTGCCAGCAGTTTGGGTGATGACTATGGCTACACCTTC.

The J gene is TRBJ2-7, the V gene TRBV7-8; 13 nucleotides agree with TRBD2. Germline lookup yields CDR1 SGHVS and CDR2 FQNEAQ. V lost 4 bases to trimming and J lost 1 base; unmatched junction nucleotides: 10. This CDR3 spans 18 amino acids. Written as DNA, the CDR3 is TGTGCCAGCAGCTCCTGGACTAGCGGGGGACGCAATTCCTACGAGCAGTACTTC. Translation gives CASSSWTSGGRNSYEQYF.

The genes are TRBV5-6 and TRBJ2-7, with a possible D match to TRBD1 (5 bases). CDR3 length: 15 amino acids. V was shortened by 0 bases and J by 2 bases, with 12 bases between the two germline ends. The germline V gene has CDR1 SGHDT and CDR2 YYEEEE. The CDR3 reads CASSLGLTGTYEQYF. The CDR3 region has the DNA TGTGCCAGCAGCTTGGGTCTAACAGGCACCTACGAGCAGTACTTC.

To note about this clonotype: This may stem from a read error, because a much larger clone lies one nucleotide away. The chain links TRBV11-1 to TRBJ2-3; D might be TRBD1 (5 bases). The CDR3 is made up of 16 amino acids. Germline CDR1 reads SGHAT; CDR2 reads FQDESV (reference sequence). This CDR3 is CASSLVLGRSTGTQYF. The CDR3 DNA reads as TGTGCCAGCAGCTTAGTTTTGGGGCGGAGCACAGGTACGCAGTATTTT. Supplemented by reference TRBV11-1 and TRBJ2-3, the full variable domain reads EAEVAQSPRYKITEKSQAVAFWCDPISGHATLYWYRQILGQGPELLVQFQDESVVDDSQLPKDRFSAERLKGVDSTLKIQPAELGDSAMYLCASSLVLGRSTGTQYFGPGTRLTVL.

This clonotype was counted ten times or more. V is TRBV2 and J is TRBJ1-5; D not resolved. Germline loops: CDR1 SNHLY, CDR2 FYNNEI. This CDR3 is built from 15 residues. V lost 4 bases and J lost 0, with 10 bases in between. The CDR3 spells CASSGYSDSNQPQHF. CDR3 sequence (DNA): TGTGCCAGCAGTGGGTACAGTGATAGCAATCAGCCCCAGCATTTT. The entire variable domain, with the rest obtained from reference TRBV2 and TRBJ1-5, is as follows: EPEVTQTPSHQVTQMGQEVILRCVPISNHLYFYWYRQILGQKVEFLVSFYNNEISEKSEIFDDQFSVERPDGSNFTLKIRSTKLEDSAMYFCASSGYSDSNQPQHFGDGTRLSIL.

This clonotype showed up just a few times. The chain is built from TRBV29-1 and TRBJ1-1; D unclear. There are 11 residues in the CDR3. The V gene lost 3 bases and the J gene lost 5 bases, with 7 bases spanning the gap. Germline CDR1 is SQVTM and CDR2 is ANQGSEA. CDR3 nucleotide sequence: TGCAGCGTTGATAGTAGGACTGAAGCTTTCTTT. Its protein product is CSVDSRTEAFF.

The chain employs TRBV3-1 and TRBJ1-1, with TRBD1 matching 7 bases. The V gene end was trimmed by 3 bases and the J gene end by 3 bases; junction bases not matched to a gene: 7. Germline assignment: CDR1 LGHDT and CDR2 YNNKEL (reference sequence). The CDR3 is made up of 15 amino acids. CDR3 DNA: TGTGCCAGCAGCCAGGGGGCAGGGGGGGACACTGAAGCTTTCTTT. Residues: CASSQGAGGDTEAFF.

The V call is TRBV10-2, the J call TRBJ1-6; D remains ambiguous. The CDR3 consists of 13 residues. CDR1 WSHSY and CDR2 SAAADI come from the germline V gene. V lost 1 base to trimming and J lost 7 bases, with 5 bases between them. In DNA form, the CDR3 reads TGCGCCAGCAGTGAGTGGCGGAATTCACCCCTCCACTTT. Its translation is CASSEWRNSPLHF.

This clonotype has only a few counts. The chain joins TRBV19 to TRBJ1-5; TRBD1 matches 9 bases. The length of the CDR3 is 14 residues. Losses at the gene ends were 3 bases for V and 7 bases for J; bases not matched to a gene: 4. The germline V gene encodes CDR1 LNHDA and CDR2 SQIVND (reference sequence). The chain's CDR3 is CASSMGQGGQPQHF. The CDR3 bases are TGTGCCAGTAGTATGGGACAGGGAGGACAGCCCCAGCATTTT.

Note on this clonotype: This may be a read error, as it is one base from a much larger clone. J is TRBJ2-1 and V is TRBV20-1; either TRBD1 or TRBD2 may supply D (6 bases each). Per the germline V gene, CDR1 is DFQATT and CDR2 is SNEGSKA (reference sequence). The CDR3 loop spans 15 amino acids. V dropped 1 base and J dropped 9 bases, with 19 bases sitting between them. The CDR3 sequence: CSARAGHVAVGEQFF. The CDR3 nucleotides read TGCAGTGCTAGAGCGGGACATGTAGCGGTCGGTGAGCAGTTCTTC.

This clonotype showed up many times. V is TRBV10-3 and J is TRBJ1-2; D is unclear. This CDR3 is 14 amino acids long. Trimming took off 0 bases at V and 0 bases at J, with 5 bases between the two ends. Germline V CDR1 and CDR2: ENHRY, SYGVKD. CDR3 DNA: TGTGCCATCAGTGAGTCCACGGCTAACTATGGCTACACCTTC. It codes for CAISESTANYGYTF.

Many counts were recorded for this clonotype. This chain uses TRBV7-2 with TRBJ2-7; no definite D call. V lost 0 bases to trimming and J lost 3 bases, with 9 bases between them. The CDR3 runs to 14 residues. The germline gives CDR1 SGHTA, CDR2 FQGNSA. The CDR3, as DNA: TGTGCCAGCAGCTTAGCGATGCAAATCTACGAGCAGTACTTC. Translated: CASSLAMQIYEQYF.

This clonotype was observed a handful of times. The chain employs TRBV12-3 or TRBV12-4 and TRBJ2-1, with 9 bases identical to TRBD2. This CDR3 is built from 17 residues. V was pared by 0 bases and J by 7 bases, with 10 bases of the junction left unmatched. This CDR3 is CASSLARYVSGSNEQFF. The CDR3 nucleotides read TGTGCCAGCAGTTTAGCGCGTTACGTTAGCGGGAGTAATGAGCAGTTCTTC.

V and J are TRBV15 and TRBJ2-7, with 8 bases identical to TRBD1. Germline V gene sequence: CDR1 LNHNV, CDR2 YYDKDF (reference sequence). The V gene end was trimmed by 3 bases and the J gene end by 4 bases; junction bases not matched to a gene: 11. This CDR3 contains 16 residues. The CDR3 region has the DNA TGTGCCACCAGCAGCGGACAGGGTATCGGAGAGTACGAGCAGTACTTC. Translated, it gives CATSSGQGIGEYEQYF.

The table lists this clonotype with a few counts. This chain connects TRBV18 to TRBJ2-5; the D call may be TRBD1 or TRBD2 (6 bases each). CDR3 size: 13 residues. Germline CDR1 is KGHSH and CDR2 is LQKENI. The ends were cut back, 5 bases at V and 4 bases at J, with 11 bases in the middle. CDR3 protein: CASSGGRPETQYF. CDR3 in DNA: TGTGCCAGCTCAGGGGGGCGTCCAGAGACCCAGTACTTC.

This clonotype was counted a few times. This chain joins TRBV2 and TRBJ2-3; a possible D gene is TRBD1 (5 bases). Trimming shortened V by 8 bases and J by 6 bases, and 12 bases separated the two germline ends. There are 12 residues in the CDR3. Germline V lookup: CDR1 SNHLY, CDR2 FYNNEI. The CDR3 DNA is TGTGCCAGCGGGGCCCTCCCGGATACGCAGTATTTT. It encodes CASGALPDTQYF.

This clonotype appeared many times. V and J are TRBV20-1 and TRBJ2-2; D may be TRBD2 (5 bases). With 8 bases removed from V and 6 bases from J, the gap between germline ends came to 13 bases. This CDR3 comprises 12 residues. CDR1 and CDR2 (germline): DFQATT, SNEGSKA (reference sequence). Here the CDR3 reads CSIEGRAGELFF. The CDR3 nucleotides read TGCAGTATAGAGGGTCGGGCCGGGGAGCTGTTTTTT.

The chain links TRBV6-1 to TRBJ2-5, with D possibly TRBD2 on 5 matching bases. The germline V gene has CDR1 MNHNS and CDR2 SASEGT. The CDR3 extends over 13 amino acids. V lost 5 bases to trimming and J lost 6 bases, with 13 bases between them. This chain's CDR3 is CASSPGLEKTQYF. The CDR3 DNA reads TGTGCCAGCAGTCCCGGACTTGAAAAGACCCAGTACTTC.

There are a few counts of this clonotype. The rearrangement links TRBV18 to TRBJ2-7; 10 bases align to TRBD1. The CDR3 totals 16 residues. Germline trimming cut 4 bases from V and 4 bases from J; bases unmatched to any gene: 10. The V gene's germline CDR1 is KGHSH and CDR2 LQKENI. The CDR3 here is CASSRQTGTGDYEQYF. The CDR3, as DNA: TGTGCCAGCTCACGACAAACCGGGACAGGGGATTACGAGCAGTACTTC. Using reference TRBV18 and TRBJ2-7 for the parts outside the CDR3, the full variable domain is NAGVMQNPRHLVRRRGQEARLRCSPMKGHSHVYWYRQLPEEGLKFMVYLQKENIIDESGMPKERFSAEFPKEGPSILRIQQVVRGDSAAYFCASSRQTGTGDYEQYFGPGTRLTVT.